This record looks at one T cell receptor (beta chain) sequence and its context. Its antigen is unknown. This sample is part of a study of vaccination and CD4 T cells after COVID-19. The Oncomine TCR Beta short-read assay was applied to DNA of cultured CD4+ T cells. TCRdb itself ran the PCR reads through MiXCR, one entry per CDR3 protein. Of 20,000 to 25,000 distinct CDR3 sequences in the sample, approximately 42% were seen once. The junction had 2 bases not matched to a gene; V was cut back by 5 bases and J by 6 bases. The V gene's germline CDR1 is SGHTA and CDR2 FQGTGA. The CDR3 covers 13 residues. The study's findings and limits: Nearly all convalescent vaccine-specific clones, 304 of 307, recognized only SARS-CoV-2 spike.

Documented time point: late sampling 161 to 241 days after vaccination in three convalescent patients. The treatment: roughly 10-day PBMC culture with coronavirus spike peptide pools or control peptides (ViraFEST assay). PCR positivity was dated March to December 2020, before US Alpha, Beta and Delta variants. Sequences were derived from CD4+ T cells from blood, cultured in vitro, sampled about 7 months after SARS-CoV-2 vaccination. This receptor was obtained from a human donor who had recovered from COVID-19. This chain links TRBV7-3 with TRBJ2-2; 8 bases line up with TRBD1. Here the CDR3 reads CASSPRGPGELFF. CDR3 DNA sequence: TGTGCCAGCAGCCCCAGGGGGCCCGGGGAGCTGTTTTTT.